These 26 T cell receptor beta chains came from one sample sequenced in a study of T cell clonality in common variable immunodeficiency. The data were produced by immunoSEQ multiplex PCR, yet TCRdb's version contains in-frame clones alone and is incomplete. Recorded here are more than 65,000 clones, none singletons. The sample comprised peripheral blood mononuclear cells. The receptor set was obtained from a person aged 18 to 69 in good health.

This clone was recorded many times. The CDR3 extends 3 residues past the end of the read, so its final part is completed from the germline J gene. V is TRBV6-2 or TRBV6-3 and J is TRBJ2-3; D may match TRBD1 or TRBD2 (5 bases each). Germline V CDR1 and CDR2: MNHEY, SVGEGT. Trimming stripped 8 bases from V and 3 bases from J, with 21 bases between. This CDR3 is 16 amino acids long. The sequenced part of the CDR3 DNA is TGTGCCAGCTTAACCATTTCGAGGGGAGAGACAGATACG. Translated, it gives CASLTISRGETDT. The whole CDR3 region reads CASLTISRGETDTQYF.

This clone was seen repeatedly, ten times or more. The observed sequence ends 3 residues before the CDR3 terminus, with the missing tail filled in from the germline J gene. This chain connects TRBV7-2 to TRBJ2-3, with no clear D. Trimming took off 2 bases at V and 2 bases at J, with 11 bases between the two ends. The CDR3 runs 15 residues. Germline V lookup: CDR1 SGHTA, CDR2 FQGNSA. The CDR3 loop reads CASSLPIGSTDTQYF. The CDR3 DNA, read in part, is TGTGCCAGCAGCTTACCTATCGGTTCCACAGATACG.

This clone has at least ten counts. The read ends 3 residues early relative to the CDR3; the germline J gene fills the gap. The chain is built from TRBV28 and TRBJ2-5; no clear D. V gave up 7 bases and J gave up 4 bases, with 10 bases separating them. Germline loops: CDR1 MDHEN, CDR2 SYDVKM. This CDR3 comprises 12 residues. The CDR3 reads CASTASGETQYF. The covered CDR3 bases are TGTGCCAGCACCGCCTCGGGAGAGACC.

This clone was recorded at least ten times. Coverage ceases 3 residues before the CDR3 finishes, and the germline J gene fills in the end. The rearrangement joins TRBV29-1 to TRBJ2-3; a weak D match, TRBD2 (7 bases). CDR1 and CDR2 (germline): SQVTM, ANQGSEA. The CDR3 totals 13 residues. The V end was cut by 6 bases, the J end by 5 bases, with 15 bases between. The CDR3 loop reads CSVERGGGDTQYF. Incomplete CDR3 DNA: TGCAGCGTAGAGCGGGGAGGGGGAGATACG.

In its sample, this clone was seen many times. The CDR3 DNA, read in part, is TGCGCCAGCAGCCGAGGAACAGGGGACTACGAG. It is translated as CASSRGTGDYE. The whole CDR3 protein is CASSRGTGDYEQYF. The chain is built from TRBV4-1 and TRBJ2-7; 7 bases align to TRBD1. The read terminates 3 residues ahead of where the CDR3 ends, so the germline J gene completes it. The V and J ends lost 4 bases and 3 bases, in that order; junction bases with no gene match: 6. The CDR3 is 14 residues long. CDR1 and CDR2 (germline): MGHRA, YSYEKL.

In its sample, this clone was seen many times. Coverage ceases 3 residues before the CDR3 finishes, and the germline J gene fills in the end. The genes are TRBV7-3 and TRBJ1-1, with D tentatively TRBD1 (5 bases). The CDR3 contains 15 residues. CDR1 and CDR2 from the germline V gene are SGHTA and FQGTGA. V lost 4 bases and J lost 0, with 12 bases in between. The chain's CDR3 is CASSSPAGLNTEAFF. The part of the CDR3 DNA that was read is TGTGCCAGCAGCTCCCCCGCAGGGCTGAACACTGAA.

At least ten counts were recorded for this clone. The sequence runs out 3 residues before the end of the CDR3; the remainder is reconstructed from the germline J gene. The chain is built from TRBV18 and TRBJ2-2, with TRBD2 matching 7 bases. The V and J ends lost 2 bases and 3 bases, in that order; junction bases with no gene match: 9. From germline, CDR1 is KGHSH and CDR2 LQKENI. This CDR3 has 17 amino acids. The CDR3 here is CASSPGRAGDYTGELFF. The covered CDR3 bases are TGTGCCAGCTCACCAGGACGGGCGGGAGACTACACCGGGGAG.

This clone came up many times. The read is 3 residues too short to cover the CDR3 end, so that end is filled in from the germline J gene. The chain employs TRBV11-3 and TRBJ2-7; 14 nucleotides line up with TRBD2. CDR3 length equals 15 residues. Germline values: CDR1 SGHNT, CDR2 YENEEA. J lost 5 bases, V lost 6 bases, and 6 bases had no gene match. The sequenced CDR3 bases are TGTGCCAGCAGTGCAGGGACTAGCGGGAGCAACGAG. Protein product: CASSAGTSGSNE. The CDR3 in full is CASSAGTSGSNEQYF. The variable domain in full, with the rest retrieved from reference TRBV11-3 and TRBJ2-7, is EAGVVQSPRYKIIEKKQPVAFWCNPISGHNTLYWYLQNLGQGPELLIRYENEEAVDDSQLPKDRFSAERLKGVDSTLKIQPAELGDSAVYLCASSAGTSGSNEQYFGPGTRLTVT.

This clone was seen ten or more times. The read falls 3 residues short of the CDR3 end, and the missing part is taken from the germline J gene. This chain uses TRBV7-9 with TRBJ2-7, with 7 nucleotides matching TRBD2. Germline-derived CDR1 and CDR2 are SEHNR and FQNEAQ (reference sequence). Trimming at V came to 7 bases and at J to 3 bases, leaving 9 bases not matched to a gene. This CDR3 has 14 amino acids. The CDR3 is CASTHSGGGYEQYF. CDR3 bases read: TGTGCCAGCACCCATAGCGGCGGGGGCTACGAG.

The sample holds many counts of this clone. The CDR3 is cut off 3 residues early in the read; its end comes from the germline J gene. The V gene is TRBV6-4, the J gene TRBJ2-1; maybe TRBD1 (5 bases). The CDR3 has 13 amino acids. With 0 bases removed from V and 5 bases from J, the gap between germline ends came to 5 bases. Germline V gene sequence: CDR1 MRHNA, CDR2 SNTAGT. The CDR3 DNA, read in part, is TGTGCCAGCAGTGACTCGGACAACAATGAG. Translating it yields CASSDSDNNE. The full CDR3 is CASSDSDNNEQFF.

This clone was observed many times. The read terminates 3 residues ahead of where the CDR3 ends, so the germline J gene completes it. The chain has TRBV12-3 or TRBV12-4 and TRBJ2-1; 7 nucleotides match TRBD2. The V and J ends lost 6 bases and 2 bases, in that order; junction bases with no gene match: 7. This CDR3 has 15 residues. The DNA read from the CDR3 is TGTGCCAGCAGCGCGACTAGCATAGCCTACAATGAG. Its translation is CASSATSIAYNE. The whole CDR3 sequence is CASSATSIAYNEQFF.

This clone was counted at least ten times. CDR3 loop: CASSPGAGGQETQYF. CDR3 DNA, as far as it was read: TGTGCCAGCAGTCCGGGGGCAGGGGGCCAAGAGACC. This chain joins TRBV28 and TRBJ2-5; D is perhaps TRBD1 (7 bases). With the read ending 3 residues before the CDR3 end, the germline J gene is used to fill in that end. The CDR3 totals 15 residues. CDR1 MDHEN and CDR2 SYDVKM come from the germline V gene. V dropped 5 bases and J dropped 1 base, with 14 bases sitting between them.

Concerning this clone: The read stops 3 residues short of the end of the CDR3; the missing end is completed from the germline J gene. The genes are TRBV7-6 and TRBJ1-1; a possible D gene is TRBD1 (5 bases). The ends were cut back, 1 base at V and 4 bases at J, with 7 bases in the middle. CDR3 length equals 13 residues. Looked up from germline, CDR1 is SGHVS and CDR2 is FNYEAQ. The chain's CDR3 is CASSLEQGTEAFF. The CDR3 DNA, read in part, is TGTGCCAGCAGCTTAGAGCAGGGCACTGAA. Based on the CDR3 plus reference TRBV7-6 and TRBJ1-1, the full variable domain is GAGVSQSPRYKVTKRGQDVALRCDPISGHVSLYWYRQALGQGPEFLTYFNYEAQQDKSGLPNDRFSAERPEGSISTLTIQRTEQRDSAMYRCASSLEQGTEAFFGQGTRLTVV.

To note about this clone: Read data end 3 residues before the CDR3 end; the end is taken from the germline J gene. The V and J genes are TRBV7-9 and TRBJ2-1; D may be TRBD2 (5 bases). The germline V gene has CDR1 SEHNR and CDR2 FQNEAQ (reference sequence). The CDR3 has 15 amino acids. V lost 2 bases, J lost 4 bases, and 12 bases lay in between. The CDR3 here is CASSLNLALYNEQFF. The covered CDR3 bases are TGTGCCAGCAGCTTAAACCTAGCATTATACAATGAG.

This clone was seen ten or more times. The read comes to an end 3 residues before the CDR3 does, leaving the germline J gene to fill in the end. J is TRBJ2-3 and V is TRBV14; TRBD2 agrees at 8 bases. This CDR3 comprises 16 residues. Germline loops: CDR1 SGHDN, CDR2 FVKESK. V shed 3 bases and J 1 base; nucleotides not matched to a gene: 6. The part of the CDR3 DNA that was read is TGTGCCAGCAGCCATGTCGAACTAGCGGGCACAGATACG. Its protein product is CASSHVELAGTDT. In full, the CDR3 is CASSHVELAGTDTQYF.

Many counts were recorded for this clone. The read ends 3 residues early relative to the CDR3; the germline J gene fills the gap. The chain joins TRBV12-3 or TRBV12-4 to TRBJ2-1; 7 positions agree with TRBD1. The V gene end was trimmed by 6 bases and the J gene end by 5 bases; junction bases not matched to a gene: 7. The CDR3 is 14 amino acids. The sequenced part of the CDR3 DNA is TGTGCCAGCAGCTCGACAGGGTTGGACAATGAG. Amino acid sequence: CASSSTGLDNE. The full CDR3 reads CASSSTGLDNEQFF.

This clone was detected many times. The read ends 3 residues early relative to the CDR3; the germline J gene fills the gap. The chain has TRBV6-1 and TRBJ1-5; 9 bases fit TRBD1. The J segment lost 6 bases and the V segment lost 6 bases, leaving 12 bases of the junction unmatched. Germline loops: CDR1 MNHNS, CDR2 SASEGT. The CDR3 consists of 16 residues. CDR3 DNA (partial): TGTGCCAGCAGGGAACAGGGGGCGGGGGTGATTCAGCCC. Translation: CASREQGAGVIQP. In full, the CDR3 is CASREQGAGVIQPQHF.

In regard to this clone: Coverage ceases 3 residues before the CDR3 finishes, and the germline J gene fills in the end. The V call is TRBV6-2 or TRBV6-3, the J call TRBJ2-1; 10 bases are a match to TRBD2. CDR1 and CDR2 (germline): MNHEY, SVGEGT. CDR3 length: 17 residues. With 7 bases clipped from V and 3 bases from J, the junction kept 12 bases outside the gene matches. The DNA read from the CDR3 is TGTGCCAGCACCCATGGGGTATGGACTAGCGGCTACAATGAG. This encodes CASTHGVWTSGYNE. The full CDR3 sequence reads CASTHGVWTSGYNEQFF.

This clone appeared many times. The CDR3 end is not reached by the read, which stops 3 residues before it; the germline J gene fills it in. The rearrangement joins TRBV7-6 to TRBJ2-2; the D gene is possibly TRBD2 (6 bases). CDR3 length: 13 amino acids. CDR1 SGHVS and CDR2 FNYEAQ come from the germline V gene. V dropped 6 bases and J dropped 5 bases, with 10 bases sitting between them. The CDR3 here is CASRSGRTGELFF. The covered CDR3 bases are TGTGCCAGCAGGTCAGGGAGGACCGGGGAG.

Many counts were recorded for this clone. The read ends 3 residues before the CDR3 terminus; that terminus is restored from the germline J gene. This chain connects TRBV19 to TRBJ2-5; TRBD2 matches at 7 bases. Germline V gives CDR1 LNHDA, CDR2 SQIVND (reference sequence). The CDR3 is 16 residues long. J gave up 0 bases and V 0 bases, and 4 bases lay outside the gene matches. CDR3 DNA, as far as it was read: TGTGCCAGTAGTATAGACGCGGGGGAGAACCAAGAGACC. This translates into CASSIDAGENQET. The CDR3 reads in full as CASSIDAGENQETQYF. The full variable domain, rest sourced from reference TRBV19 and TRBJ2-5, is DGGITQSPKYLFRKEGQNVTLSCEQNLNHDAMYWYRQDPGQGLRLIYYSQIVNDFQKGDIAEGYSVSREKKESFPLTVTSAQKNPTAFYLCASSIDAGENQETQYFGPGTRLLVL.

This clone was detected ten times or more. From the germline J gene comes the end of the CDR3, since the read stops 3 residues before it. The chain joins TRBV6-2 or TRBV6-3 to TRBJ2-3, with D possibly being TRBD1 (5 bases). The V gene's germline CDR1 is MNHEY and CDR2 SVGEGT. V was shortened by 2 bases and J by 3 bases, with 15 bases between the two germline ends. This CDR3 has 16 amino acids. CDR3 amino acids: CASSYRQPRGTDTQYF. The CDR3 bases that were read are TGTGCCAGCAGTTACCGACAGCCCCGTGGGACAGATACG.

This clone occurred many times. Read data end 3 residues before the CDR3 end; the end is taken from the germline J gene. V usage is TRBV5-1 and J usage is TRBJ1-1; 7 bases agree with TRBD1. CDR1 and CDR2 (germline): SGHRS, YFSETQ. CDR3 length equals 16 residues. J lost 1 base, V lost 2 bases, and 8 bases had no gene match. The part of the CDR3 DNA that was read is TGCGCCAGCAGCTTAAGACAGGGCAGAGCGAACACTGAA. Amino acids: CASSLRQGRANTE. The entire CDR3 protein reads CASSLRQGRANTEAFF.

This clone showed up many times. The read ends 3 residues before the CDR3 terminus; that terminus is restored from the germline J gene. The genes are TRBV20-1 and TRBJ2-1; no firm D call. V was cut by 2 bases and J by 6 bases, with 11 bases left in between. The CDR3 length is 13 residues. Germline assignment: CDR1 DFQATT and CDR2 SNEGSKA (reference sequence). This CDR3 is CSARMISSNEQFF. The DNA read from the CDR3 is TGCAGTGCTAGAATGATTAGTTCCAATGAG.

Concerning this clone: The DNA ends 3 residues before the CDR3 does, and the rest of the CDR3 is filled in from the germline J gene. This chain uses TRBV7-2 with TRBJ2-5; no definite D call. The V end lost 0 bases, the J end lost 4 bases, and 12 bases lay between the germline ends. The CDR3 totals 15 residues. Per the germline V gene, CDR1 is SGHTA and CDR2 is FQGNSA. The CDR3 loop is CASSLAPGQVETQYF. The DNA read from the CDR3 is TGTGCCAGCAGCTTAGCGCCAGGCCAGGTAGAGACC.

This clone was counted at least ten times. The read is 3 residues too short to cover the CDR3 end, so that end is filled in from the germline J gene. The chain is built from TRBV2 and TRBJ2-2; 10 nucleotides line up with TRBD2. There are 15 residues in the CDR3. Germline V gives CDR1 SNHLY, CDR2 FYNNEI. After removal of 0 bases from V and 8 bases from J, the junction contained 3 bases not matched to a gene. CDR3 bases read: TGTGCCAGCAGTGAAGCGAGCGGGAGGGCTGGGGAG. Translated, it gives CASSEASGRAGE. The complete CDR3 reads CASSEASGRAGELFF.

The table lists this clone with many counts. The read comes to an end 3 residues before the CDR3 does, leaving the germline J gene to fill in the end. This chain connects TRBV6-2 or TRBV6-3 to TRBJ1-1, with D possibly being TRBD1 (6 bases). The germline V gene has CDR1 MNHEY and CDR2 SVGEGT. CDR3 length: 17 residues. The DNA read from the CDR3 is TGTGCCAGCAGACGCCTAAGCAGGACGGGACAAACCCTCGAA. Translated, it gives CASRRLSRTGQTLE. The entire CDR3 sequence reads CASRRLSRTGQTLEAFF.